This T cell receptor (beta chain) was sequenced for a study of shared clonotypes between healthy human individuals. Findings and limits, study-wide: Among donors, the sharing of clonotypes was expected to be influenced by sequencing depth. Depth was large, yet rarefaction showed that sorted-subset sequencing was incomplete.

A note on this clone: What it recognizes is unknown.

Terminally differentiated effector memory CD45RA+ cells were excluded from the naive CD8 cells, which were CD45RO-negative and positively selected for CCR7. Profiled with immunoSEQ multiplex PCR; TCRdb holds only in-frame clones, not every one. The data show more than 550,000 clones, around 90% seen once. The sequencing sample was made of naive CD8+ T cells sorted from blood. The TCR was taken from a man aged 30 to 39 in good health.

Here the CDR3 DNA reads TGTGCCAGCAGTCCTGGACCAACTTGGGGGACCCAGTACTTC. Encoded protein: CASSPGPTWGTQYF. The rearrangement links TRBV27 to TRBJ2-5; D not certain. The germline gives CDR1 MNHEY, CDR2 SMNVEV (reference sequence). With 5 bases removed from V and 7 bases from J, the gap between germline ends came to 17 bases. The CDR3 is made up of 14 amino acids.